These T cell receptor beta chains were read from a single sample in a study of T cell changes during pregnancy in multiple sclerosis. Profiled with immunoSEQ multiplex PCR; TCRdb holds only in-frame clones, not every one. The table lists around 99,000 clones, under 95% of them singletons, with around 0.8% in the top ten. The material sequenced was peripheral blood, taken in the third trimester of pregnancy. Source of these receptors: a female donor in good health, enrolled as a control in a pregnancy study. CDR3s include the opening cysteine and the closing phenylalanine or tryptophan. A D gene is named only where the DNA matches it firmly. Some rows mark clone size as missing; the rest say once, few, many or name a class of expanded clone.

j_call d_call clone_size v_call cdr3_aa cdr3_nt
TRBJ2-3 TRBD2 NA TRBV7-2 CASSPRRDYTDTQYF TGTGCCAGCAGCCCACGCCGGGACTACACAGATACGCAGTATTTT
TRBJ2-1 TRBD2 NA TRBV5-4 CASSWGDYTEQFF TGTGCCAGCAGCTGGGGGGACTATACCGAGCAGTTCTTC
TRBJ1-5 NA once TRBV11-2 CASSLEAGSNQPQHF TGTGCCAGCAGCTTAGAGGCAGGTAGCAATCAGCCCCAGCATTTT
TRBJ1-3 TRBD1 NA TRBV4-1 CASSQSPGQNSGNTIYF TGCGCCAGCAGCCAGTCGCCGGGACAGAACTCTGGAAACACCATATATTTT
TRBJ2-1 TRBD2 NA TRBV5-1 CASSLVTSGGSNEQFF TGCGCCAGCAGCTTGGTTACTAGCGGGGGTTCCAATGAGCAGTTCTTC
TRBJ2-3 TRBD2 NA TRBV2 CASNRIAGGNTDTQYF TGTGCCAGCAATAGGATAGCGGGGGGGAACACAGATACGCAGTATTTT
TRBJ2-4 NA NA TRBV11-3 CASSLDQLNIQYF TGTGCCAGCAGCTTAGATCAGTTAAACATTCAGTACTTC
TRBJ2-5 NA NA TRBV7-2 CASSSLGGGTETQYF TGTGCCAGCAGCTCCCTGGGGGGTGGTACGGAGACCCAGTACTTC
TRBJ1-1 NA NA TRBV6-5 CASHRRSNLEAFF TGTGCCAGCCACCGGCGGTCGAACCTAGAAGCTTTCTTT
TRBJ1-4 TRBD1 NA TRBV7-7 CASSFLPDRTTNEKLFF TGTGCCAGCAGCTTCCTCCCGGACAGGACAACTAATGAAAAACTGTTTTTT
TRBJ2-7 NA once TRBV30 CAWSRGGPYEQYF TGTGCCTGGAGTAGGGGGGGACCCTACGAGCAGTACTTC
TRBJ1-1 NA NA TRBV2 CASGLQGRNTEAFF TGTGCCAGCGGGTTACAGGGAAGGAACACTGAAGCTTTCTTT
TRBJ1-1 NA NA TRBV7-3 CASSFTQDTEAFF TGTGCCAGCAGCTTCACCCAGGACACTGAAGCTTTCTTT
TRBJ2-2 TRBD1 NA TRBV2 CASSVRDRDTGELFF TGTGCCAGCAGTGTTCGTGACAGGGACACCGGGGAGCTGTTTTTT
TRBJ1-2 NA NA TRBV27 CASSLSRAGDRYGYTF TGTGCCAGCAGTTTATCGAGGGCAGGAGATCGGTATGGCTACACCTTC
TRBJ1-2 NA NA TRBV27 CASSGRTDLLYGYTF TGTGCCAGCAGCGGACGGACAGATTTACTCTATGGCTACACCTTC
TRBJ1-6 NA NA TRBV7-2 CASSLSRQGGSPLHF TGTGCCAGCAGCTTAAGTCGGCAGGGAGGATCACCCCTCCACTTT
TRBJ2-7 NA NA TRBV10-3 CAISESGGRDDEQYF TGTGCCATCAGTGAGTCGGGGGGGCGCGACGACGAGCAGTACTTC
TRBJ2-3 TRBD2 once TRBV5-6 CASSPETSGTDTQYF TGTGCCAGCAGCCCGGAGACTAGCGGCACAGATACGCAGTATTTT
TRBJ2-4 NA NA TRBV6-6 CASSSSRANVDIQYF TGTGCCAGCAGTTCGTCGCGGGCGAATGTAGACATTCAGTACTTC
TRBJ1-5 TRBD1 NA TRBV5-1 CASSLQGGPQHF TGCGCCAGCAGCTTGCAGGGGGGACCCCAGCATTTT
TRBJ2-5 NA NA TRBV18 CASSPQFGGYEETQYF TGTGCCAGCTCACCACAATTTGGGGGGTACGAAGAGACCCAGTACTTC
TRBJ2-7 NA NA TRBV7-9 CASSLAQGGTYEQYF TGTGCCAGCAGCTTAGCGCAAGGGGGTACCTACGAGCAGTACTTC
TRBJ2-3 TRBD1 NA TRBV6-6 CASSSRDRGTDTQYF TGTGCCAGCAGTTCCCGGGACAGGGGCACAGATACGCAGTATTTT
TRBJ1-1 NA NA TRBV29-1 CSVFGVTEAFF TGCAGCGTTTTCGGGGTCACTGAAGCTTTCTTT
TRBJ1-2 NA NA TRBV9 CASSASRTDNYGYTF TGTGCCAGCAGCGCCTCGAGGACAGATAACTATGGCTACACCTTC
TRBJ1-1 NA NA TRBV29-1 CSVVTGSEAFF TGCAGCGTCGTTACAGGGAGTGAAGCTTTCTTT
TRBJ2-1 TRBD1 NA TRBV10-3 CAISEGFGQGDLNEQFF TGTGCCATCAGTGAAGGGTTCGGACAGGGGGATCTAAATGAGCAGTTCTTC
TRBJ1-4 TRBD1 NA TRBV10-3 CAISEFTGEGGEKLFF TGTGCCATCAGTGAGTTTACAGGGGAAGGTGGTGAAAAACTGTTTTTT
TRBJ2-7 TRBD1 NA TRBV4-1 CASRQGESSYEQYF TGCGCCAGTAGACAGGGCGAAAGCTCCTACGAGCAGTACTTC
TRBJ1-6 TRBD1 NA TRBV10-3 CAITRDRGNNSPLHF TGTGCCATCACCCGGGACAGGGGGAATAATTCACCCCTCCACTTT
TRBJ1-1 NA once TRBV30 CAWSVPWGSLMNTEAFF TGTGCCTGGAGTGTTCCTTGGGGCAGCCTTATGAACACTGAAGCTTTCTTT
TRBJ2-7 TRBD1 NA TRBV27 CASSLGTGHHEQYF TGTGCCAGCAGTTTGGGGACAGGGCATCACGAGCAGTACTTC
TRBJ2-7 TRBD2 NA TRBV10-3 CAINPGTSLEQYF TGTGCCATCAACCCCGGGACTAGCCTCGAGCAGTACTTC
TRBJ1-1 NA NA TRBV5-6 CASSLGQGPPTEAFF TGTGCCAGCAGCTTGGGCCAGGGTCCCCCCACTGAAGCTTTCTTT
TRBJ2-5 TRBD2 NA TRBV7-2 CASSFFAGGGETQYF TGTGCCAGCAGCTTTTTCGCGGGGGGGGGAGAGACCCAGTACTTC
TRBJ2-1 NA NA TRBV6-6 CASRRDRQNPRNEQFF TGTGCCAGCAGGCGCGACCGACAGAACCCTCGGAATGAGCAGTTCTTC
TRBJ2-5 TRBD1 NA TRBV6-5 CASSYSGQIRETQYF TGTGCCAGCAGTTACTCGGGACAGATACGGGAGACCCAGTACTTC
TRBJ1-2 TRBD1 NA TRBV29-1 CSVYPGTGEDGYTF TGCAGCGTCTACCCAGGGACAGGAGAAGATGGCTACACCTTC
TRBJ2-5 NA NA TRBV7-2 CASRLAGETQYF TGTGCCAGCAGGCTAGCTGGGGAGACCCAGTACTTC
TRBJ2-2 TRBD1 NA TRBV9 CASSRRDRRAGELFF TGTGCCAGCAGCCGGCGGGACAGGAGGGCCGGGGAGCTGTTTTTT
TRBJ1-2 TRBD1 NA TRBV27 CASSLYEGAHYGYTF TGTGCCAGCAGTTTATACGAGGGGGCCCACTATGGCTACACCTTC
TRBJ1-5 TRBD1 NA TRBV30 CAWTDPGTGPNQPQHF TGTGCCTGGACAGACCCTGGGACAGGCCCCAATCAGCCCCAGCATTTT
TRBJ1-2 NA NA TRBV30 CAWSTQDRWGYGYTF TGTGCCTGGAGTACACAAGACAGGTGGGGCTATGGCTACACCTTC
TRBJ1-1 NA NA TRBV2 CASSDDRNTEAFF TGTGCCAGCAGTGATGACAGGAACACTGAAGCTTTCTTT
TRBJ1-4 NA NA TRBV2 CASRGWGGIGEKLFF TGTGCCAGCAGGGGGTGGGGGGGGATCGGTGAAAAACTGTTTTTT
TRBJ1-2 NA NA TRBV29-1 CSVRDTTNYGYTF TGTAGCGTTCGGGACACCACTAACTATGGCTACACCTTC